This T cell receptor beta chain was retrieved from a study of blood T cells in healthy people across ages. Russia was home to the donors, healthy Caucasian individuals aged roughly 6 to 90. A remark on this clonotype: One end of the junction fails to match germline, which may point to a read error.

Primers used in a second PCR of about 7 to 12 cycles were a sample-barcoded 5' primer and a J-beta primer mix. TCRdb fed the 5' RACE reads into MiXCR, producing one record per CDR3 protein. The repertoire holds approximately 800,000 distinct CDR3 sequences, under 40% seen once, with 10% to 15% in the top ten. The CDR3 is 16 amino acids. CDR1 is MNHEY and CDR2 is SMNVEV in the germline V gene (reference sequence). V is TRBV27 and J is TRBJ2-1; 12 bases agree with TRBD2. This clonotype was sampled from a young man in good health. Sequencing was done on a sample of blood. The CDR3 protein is CASSPYLAGGYNDQFF. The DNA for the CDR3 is TGTGCCAGCAGTCCATACCTAGCGGGGGGGTACAATGATCAGTTCTTC.